Following are 31 T cell receptor beta chains from one sample sequenced in a study of shared clonotypes between healthy human individuals. Sequenced by immunoSEQ multiplex PCR; TCRdb stores in-frame clones only, minus some. The data show millions of clones, roughly 95% seen once. Sequenced material: naive CD4+ T cells sorted from blood. Subset specified: CD45RA+ positively selected. The receptors here all came from a man aged 18-30 years in good health.

Note on this clone: One base away lies a much larger clone, so this may be a sequencing read error. The V gene is TRBV28, the J gene TRBJ1-2, with D maybe TRBD1 (5 bases). CDR1 is MDHEN and CDR2 is SYDVKM in the germline V gene. The CDR3 is 12 residues long. The chain's CDR3 is CACSSGNYGYTF. The CDR3 region has the DNA TGTGCCTGCAGTTCAGGGAACTATGGCTACACCTTC.

V is TRBV7-9 and J is TRBJ2-5, with D tentatively TRBD2 (6 bases). The V end was cut by 0 bases, the J end by 5 bases, with 13 bases between. This CDR3 contains 15 residues. CDR1 and CDR2 (germline): SEHNR, FQNEAQ (reference sequence). CDR3 nucleotides: TGTGCCAGCAGCTTAGCGTTAGGAGGAGGGGAGACCCAGTACTTC. This gives the protein CASSLALGGGETQYF.

With respect to this clone: This same CDR3 is encoded by further DNA sequences in the sample. The chain couples TRBV5-1 to TRBJ2-1; no firm D call. V was shortened by 0 bases and J by 6 bases, with 4 bases between the two germline ends. The CDR3 has 12 amino acids. Germline values: CDR1 SGHRS, CDR2 YFSETQ. The DNA for the CDR3 is TGCGCCAGCAGCTTGGCACTCAATGAGCAGTTCTTC. Protein: CASSLALNEQFF. Full variable domain (rest looked up from reference TRBV5-1 and TRBJ2-1): KAGVTQTPRYLIKTRGQQVTLSCSPISGHRSVSWYQQTPGQGLQFLFEYFSETQRNKGNFPGRFSGRQFSNSRSEMNVSTLELGDSALYLCASSLALNEQFFGPGTRLTVL.

CDR3 loop: CASSQGAGVFHNEQFF. In nucleotides, the CDR3 is TGTGCCAGCAGCCAAGGGGCAGGGGTCTTCCACAATGAGCAGTTCTTC. The V gene is TRBV14, the J gene TRBJ2-1, with D possibly being TRBD1 (6 bases). Germline CDR1 reads SGHDN; CDR2 reads FVKESK. V shed 1 base and J shed 5 bases, with 15 bases lying between them. The CDR3 has 16 amino acids.

The chain recombines TRBV27 with TRBJ2-7; maybe TRBD2 (5 bases). Trimming shortened V by 2 bases and J by 3 bases, and 14 bases separated the two germline ends. The CDR3 spans 15 residues. Germline V CDR1 and CDR2: MNHEY, SMNVEV (reference sequence). CDR3 region: CASSLTTLTSYEQYF. The CDR3 coding sequence is TGTGCCAGCAGTTTAACGACACTTACTAGCTACGAGCAGTACTTC.

The chain uses TRBV4-1 and TRBJ2-2; D not resolved. In germline, CDR1 is MGHRA, CDR2 YSYEKL. CDR3 length equals 15 residues. Trimming removed 0 bases at V and 2 bases at J, with 7 bases between. The CDR3 region is CASSQDVGNTGELFF. Here the CDR3 DNA reads TGCGCCAGCAGCCAAGATGTGGGAAACACCGGGGAGCTGTTTTTT.

This chain connects TRBV5-6 to TRBJ2-7; D may be TRBD2 (7 bases). Germline V lookup: CDR1 SGHDT, CDR2 YYEEEE. The CDR3 runs to 14 residues. V was cut by 4 bases and J by 0 bases, with 11 bases left in between. Written as DNA, the CDR3 is TGTGCCAGCAGCCCGCGGGGGCACTCCTACGAGCAGTACTTC. Protein: CASSPRGHSYEQYF.

In regard to this clone: Within the sample, other DNA sequences also encode this same CDR3. J is TRBJ2-7 and V is TRBV6-5; tentative D call: TRBD2 (6 bases). In germline, CDR1 is MNHEY, CDR2 SVGAGI. The CDR3 runs 14 residues. V gave up 5 bases and J gave up 3 bases, with 14 bases separating them. The CDR3 DNA is TGTGCCAGCAGTGCCGGGACCGGGAGCTACGAGCAGTACTTC. Translating it yields CASSAGTGSYEQYF.

As regards this clone: Its ends do not fully match the called genes, so a read error is possible. V and J are TRBV7-2 and TRBJ1-5; perhaps TRBD1 as D (5 bases). This CDR3 has 14 amino acids. Germline V gene data show CDR1 as SGHTA and CDR2 as FQGNSA. CDR3 nucleotides: TGTGCCAGCAGCACGGGACTAGCAAATCAGGCCCAGCATTTT. It is translated as CASSTGLANQAQHF.

This chain joins TRBV30 and TRBJ2-2, with 7 bases fitting TRBD1. The CDR3 runs to 16 residues. Losses at the gene ends were 8 bases for V and 2 bases for J; bases not matched to a gene: 14. The germline gives CDR1 GTSNPN, CDR2 SVGIG (reference sequence). The CDR3 nucleotides are TGTGCCATTAGGAAAAGAGGGGGCGCAAACACCGGGGAGCTGTTTTTT. It encodes CAIRKRGGANTGELFF.

The chain combines TRBV6-5 with TRBJ2-5, with D hard to call. The CDR3 sequence is 15 residues long. Germline V gene lookup returns CDR1 MNHEY and CDR2 SVGAGI. The V end lost 6 bases, the J end lost 1 base, and 15 bases lay between the germline ends. The CDR3 protein is CASSISWQLQETQYF. CDR3 coding DNA: TGTGCCAGCAGCATTAGTTGGCAGCTCCAAGAGACCCAGTACTTC.

J is TRBJ2-3 and V is TRBV5-1, with 9 bases identical to TRBD2. V lost 4 bases to trimming and J lost 4 bases; unmatched junction nucleotides: 10. CDR1 SGHRS and CDR2 YFSETQ come from the germline V gene. This CDR3 spans 16 amino acids. The DNA of the CDR3 is TGCGCCAGCAGCCCCGGGGGAGCGGGAGGCGCAGATACGCAGTATTTT. Protein product: CASSPGGAGGADTQYF.

The rearrangement links TRBV25-1 to TRBJ2-3; maybe TRBD1 (5 bases). V dropped 4 bases and J dropped 0 bases, with 8 bases sitting between them. This CDR3 is built from 14 residues. In germline, CDR1 is MGHDK, CDR2 SYGVNS. The CDR3 here is CASSAAGSTDTQYF. The CDR3 DNA reads as TGTGCCAGCAGTGCTGCAGGGAGCACAGATACGCAGTATTTT.

The chain is built from TRBV6-4 and TRBJ2-3; the D gene could be TRBD1 or TRBD2 (5 bases each). The germline V gene encodes CDR1 MRHNA and CDR2 SNTAGT. V was cut by 5 bases and J by 5 bases, with 11 bases left in between. This CDR3 comprises 13 residues. The CDR3 here is CASSRVGGDTQYF. CDR3 bases: TGTGCCAGCAGTCGAGTTGGGGGAGATACGCAGTATTTT.

As for this clone: The same CDR3 also results from other DNA sequences found in this sample. This chain links TRBV28 with TRBJ1-2, with TRBD1 identical over 10 bases. Trimming cost V 3 bases and J 3 bases; bases outside gene matches: 1. The CDR3 covers 14 residues. Germline V lookup: CDR1 MDHEN, CDR2 SYDVKM. CDR3: CASSLTGGYYGYTF. The CDR3 DNA reads as TGTGCCAGCAGTTTGACAGGGGGCTACTATGGCTACACCTTC.

Worth noting for this clone: Other DNA sequences within the sample encode an identical CDR3. J is TRBJ2-2 and V is TRBV18; D is uncertain. The CDR3 is made up of 14 amino acids. V dropped 4 bases and J dropped 2 bases, with 8 bases sitting between them. CDR1 and CDR2 from the germline V gene are KGHSH and LQKENI. CDR3 DNA sequence: TGTGCCAGCTCACGTGACCGAAACACCGGGGAGCTGTTTTTT. This gives the protein CASSRDRNTGELFF.

V usage is TRBV6-1 and J usage is TRBJ2-3, with D unresolved. The germline CDR1 and CDR2 sequences are MNHNS and SASEGT. The CDR3 sequence is 12 residues long. V lost 7 bases to trimming and J lost 1 base, with 6 bases between them. This CDR3 reads CASTRGTDTQYF. As DNA, the CDR3 is TGTGCCAGCACCCGGGGCACAGATACGCAGTATTTT.

The chain recombines TRBV4-1 with TRBJ1-1; no reliable D call. V lost 3 bases to trimming and J lost 0 bases, with 11 bases between them. Germline V gene lookup returns CDR1 MGHRA and CDR2 YSYEKL. The CDR3 covers 15 residues. In DNA form, the CDR3 reads TGCGCCAGCAGCCACGCCGAGGCAGTGAACACTGAAGCTTTCTTT. Translation gives CASSHAEAVNTEAFF.

The chain joins TRBV6-5 to TRBJ1-3; D unresolved. V shed 4 bases and J shed 2 bases, with 9 bases lying between them. Germline loops: CDR1 MNHEY, CDR2 SVGAGI. The CDR3 sequence is 14 residues long. The CDR3 is CASSSPPAGNTIYF. The CDR3 DNA reads as TGTGCCAGCAGTTCCCCTCCCGCTGGAAACACCATATATTTT.

This clone occurred once. A much larger clone differs by one base, so this may be a read error. This chain connects TRBV11-3 to TRBJ1-3; TRBD1 is a possible D gene (5 bases). The CDR3 spans 15 residues. Deletions cut 1 base from V and 0 bases from J, with 7 bases between. In germline, CDR1 is SGHNT, CDR2 YENEEA. The CDR3 coding sequence is TGTGCCAGCAGCTTAGGAGGGGACTCTGGAAACACCATATATTTT. Encoded protein: CASSLGGDSGNTIYF. Variable domain in full (rest from reference TRBV11-3 and TRBJ1-3): EAGVVQSPRYKIIEKKQPVAFWCNPISGHNTLYWYLQNLGQGPELLIRYENEEAVDDSQLPKDRFSAERLKGVDSTLKIQPAELGDSAVYLCASSLGGDSGNTIYFGEGSWLTVV.

The chain has TRBV18 and TRBJ1-1; D unresolved. V was trimmed by 3 bases and J by 3 bases, leaving 17 bases between them. This CDR3 has 16 residues. Germline CDR1 and CDR2: KGHSH and LQKENI. Here the CDR3 DNA reads TGTGCCAGCTCACCTACCCTAAGCCCCGGGGACACTGAAGCTTTCTTT. Translation gives CASSPTLSPGDTEAFF.

The rearrangement uses TRBV7-2 and TRBJ2-3; no reliable D call. Trimming removed 3 bases at V and 0 bases at J, with 19 bases between. CDR1 is SGHTA and CDR2 is FQGNSA in the germline V gene. The CDR3 sequence is 18 residues long. CDR3 DNA sequence: TGTGCCAGCAGCTTTACCTTTATAGCTTTGACTAGCACAGATACGCAGTATTTT. It is translated as CASSFTFIALTSTDTQYF.

The V and J genes are TRBV4-1 and TRBJ1-3; 8 nucleotides line up with TRBD1. The junction had 14 bases not matched to a gene; V was cut back by 0 bases and J by 4 bases. The CDR3 runs 19 residues. The germline V gene has CDR1 MGHRA and CDR2 YSYEKL. For the CDR3, the DNA is TGCGCCAGCAGCCAAGACCTCGCCGGCAGGGGGCAAGCGGGAAACACCATATATTTT. As protein: CASSQDLAGRGQAGNTIYF.

This chain links TRBV18 with TRBJ1-1; no definite D call. This CDR3 is built from 13 residues. Germline CDR1 KGHSH, CDR2 LQKENI. V dropped 0 bases and J dropped 8 bases, with 10 bases sitting between them. The CDR3 loop reads CASSPPNPGEAFF. As DNA, the CDR3 is TGTGCCAGCTCACCACCTAATCCGGGCGAAGCTTTCTTT. The variable domain in full, with the rest retrieved from reference TRBV18 and TRBJ1-1, is NAGVMQNPRHLVRRRGQEARLRCSPMKGHSHVYWYRQLPEEGLKFMVYLQKENIIDESGMPKERFSAEFPKEGPSILRIQQVVRGDSAAYFCASSPPNPGEAFFGQGTRLTVV.

The genes are TRBV6-4 and TRBJ1-1; D unclear. The CDR3 loop spans 16 amino acids. CDR1 MRHNA and CDR2 SNTAGT come from the germline V gene. Between the trimmed V and J ends, which lost 5 bases and 0 bases, there was a span of 16 bases. The CDR3 nucleotides read TGTGCCAGCAGTAAAGCGAAGAGGGATTTGAACACTGAAGCTTTCTTT. Translation: CASSKAKRDLNTEAFF.

The chain carries TRBV28 and TRBJ1-5; perhaps TRBD1 as D (6 bases). Germline assignment: CDR1 MDHEN and CDR2 SYDVKM. This CDR3 is 15 amino acids long. V was trimmed by 2 bases and J by 3 bases, leaving 11 bases between them. The CDR3 loop is CASSLAGTNNQPQHF. Written as DNA, the CDR3 is TGTGCCAGCAGTTTAGCCGGGACAAACAATCAGCCCCAGCATTTT.

With regard to this clone: A junction boundary mismatches the germline segment, possibly from a read error. The V call is TRBV6-1, the J call TRBJ2-3, with TRBD1 identical over 8 bases. Germline loops: CDR1 MNHNS, CDR2 SASEGT. This CDR3 has 15 amino acids. This chain's CDR3 is CASSEDRGRGDTQYF. CDR3 coding DNA: TGTGCCAGCAGCGAAGACAGGGGTCGAGGAGATACGCAGTATTTT.

V and J are TRBV10-3 and TRBJ2-7, with TRBD1 identical over 11 bases. V shed 6 bases, J shed 3 bases, and the junction held 7 bases outside the gene matches. This CDR3 spans 15 amino acids. Germline V gene data show CDR1 as ENHRY and CDR2 as SYGVKD. This CDR3 reads CAISKGQGEFYEQYF. The CDR3 DNA reads as TGTGCCATCAGCAAGGGACAGGGGGAATTCTACGAGCAGTACTTC.

V and J are TRBV7-9 and TRBJ1-1; D is ambiguous. V was pared by 4 bases and J by 4 bases, with 13 bases between. Germline V gene lookup returns CDR1 SEHNR and CDR2 FQNEAQ (reference sequence). The CDR3 has 14 amino acids. CDR3 region: CASSSRTESTEAFF. The CDR3 DNA sequence: TGTGCCAGCAGCTCGAGGACGGAGAGCACTGAAGCTTTCTTT. Using reference TRBV7-9 and TRBJ1-1 for the parts outside the CDR3, the full variable domain is DTGVSQNPRHKITKRGQNVTFRCDPISEHNRLYWYRQTLGQGPEFLTYFQNEAQLEKSRLLSDRFSAERPKGSFSTLEIQRTEQGDSAMYLCASSSRTESTEAFFGQGTRLTVV.

A remark on this clone: Other DNA sequences within the sample encode an identical CDR3. V usage is TRBV28 and J usage is TRBJ2-7; 7 bases agree with TRBD1. The V gene end was trimmed by 5 bases and the J gene end by 0 bases; junction bases not matched to a gene: 4. Germline assignment: CDR1 MDHEN and CDR2 SYDVKM. The CDR3 has 14 amino acids. This CDR3 is CASSKTGISYEQYF. DNA of the CDR3: TGTGCCAGCAGTAAGACAGGGATCTCCTACGAGCAGTACTTC.

This clone was seen a handful of times. A read error may be the cause here, since a much bigger clone is one base away. The same CDR3 also results from other DNA sequences found in this sample. This chain links TRBV7-2 with TRBJ2-7; D not resolved. The CDR3 totals 11 residues. Trimming stripped 3 bases from V and 1 base from J, with 1 base between. Germline CDR1 reads SGHTA; CDR2 reads FQGNSA. This chain's CDR3 is CASSLSYEQYF. CDR3 sequence (DNA): TGTGCCAGCAGCTTGTCCTACGAGCAGTACTTC.